This T cell receptor (beta chain) was identified in a study of T cells in Graves' hyperthyroidism and ophthalmopathy. In its sample, this clonotype was seen many times. Its target is not known. Points from the study as a whole: Blood also carried most thyroid clonotypes expanded above 0.001.

Recently diagnosed hyperthyroidism of less than 2 months' duration affected patients aged 18 to 65. Every diagnosis used clinical symptoms, serum thyroxine and TRAb, thyroid ultrasound and orbital computed tomography. The PBMCs studied were ones that came from 10 ml fresh peripheral blood. Amplification targeted TCR beta CDR3 regions from RNA transcripts. A first-round RT-PCR of the TCR CDR3 used the HTBI primer set. MiXCR, applied by TCRdb to the multiplex PCR reads, yields one record per CDR3 protein. The sample records fewer than 450,000 distinct CDR3 sequences, about 15% being singletons. The V gene end was trimmed by 7 bases and the J gene end by 5 bases; junction bases not matched to a gene: 12. There are 14 residues in the CDR3. Germline V gene data show CDR1 as SQVTM and CDR2 as ANQGSEA.

The receptor's source is a woman aged 25 to 39 with Graves' hyperthyroidism that later progressed to Graves' ophthalmopathy. J is TRBJ2-7 and V is TRBV29-1; 9 bases are shared with TRBD1. Specimen: blood. CDR3 loop: CSATGGRVRNEQYF. The CDR3 DNA follows: TGCAGCGCGACAGGGGGAAGGGTGAGAAACGAGCAGTACTTC.